This TCR beta chain was sequenced during a study of chemoradiotherapy in HPV16-positive cancers. Across the study: Candidate HPV-specific T-cell clones and common TCR motifs came from functional assays in a couple of HPV16-positive patients.

General study points: Only two HPV16-positive patients supplied the functional HPV-specificity definition. During treatment, candidate HPV-specific clones and E7-related motifs expanded in tumor.

Of note for this clone: Its specificity is unknown.

The CDR3 is 17 amino acids. Trimming removed 1 base from V and 0 bases from J, with 13 bases in between. CDR1 and CDR2 (germline): LNHNV, YYDKDF (reference sequence). Here immunoSEQ multiplex PCR was the method, and the copy in TCRdb shows in-frame clones only, minus some. The data hold approximately 30,000 clones, with approximately 89% observed a single time. The source of this sequence is a human donor with HPV-associated anogenital cancer. Source: blood, taken from a patient who underwent chemoradiotherapy. J is TRBJ1-3 and V is TRBV15; no reliable D call. The CDR3 here is CATSRGGSTNSGNTIYF. Written as DNA, the CDR3 is TGTGCCACCAGCAGAGGAGGCAGCACCAACTCTGGAAACACCATATATTTT.